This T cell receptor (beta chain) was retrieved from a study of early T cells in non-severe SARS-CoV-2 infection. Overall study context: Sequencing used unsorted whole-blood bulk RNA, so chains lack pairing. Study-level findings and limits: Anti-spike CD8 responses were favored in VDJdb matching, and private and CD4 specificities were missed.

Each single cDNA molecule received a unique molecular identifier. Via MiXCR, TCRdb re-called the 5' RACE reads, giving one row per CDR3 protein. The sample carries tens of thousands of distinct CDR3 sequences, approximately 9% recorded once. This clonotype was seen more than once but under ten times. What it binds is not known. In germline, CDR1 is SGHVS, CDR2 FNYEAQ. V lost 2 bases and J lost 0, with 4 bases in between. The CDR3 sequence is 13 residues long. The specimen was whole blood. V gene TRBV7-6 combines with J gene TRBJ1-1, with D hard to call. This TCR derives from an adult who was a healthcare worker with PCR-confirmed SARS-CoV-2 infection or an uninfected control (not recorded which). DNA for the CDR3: TGTGCCAGCAGCTTAACGATGAACACTGAAGCTTTCTTT. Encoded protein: CASSLTMNTEAFF. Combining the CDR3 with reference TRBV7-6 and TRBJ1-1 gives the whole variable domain GAGVSQSPRYKVTKRGQDVALRCDPISGHVSLYWYRQALGQGPEFLTYFNYEAQQDKSGLPNDRFSAERPEGSISTLTIQRTEQRDSAMYRCASSLTMNTEAFFGQGTRLTVV.